Presented here are 27 T cell receptor beta chains from one specimen sequenced in a study of human T cells and chemical hapten exposure. In TCRdb, the RACE reads were re-called with MiXCR into one record per CDR3 protein. The table has approximately 79,000 distinct CDR3 sequences, 7.5% to 9.5% seen once; the top ten hold just over 2.5%. Time point defined: pre-sensitization, week 0. Treatment defined: therapeutic diphenylcyclopropenone sensitization with weekly scalp DPC. The sequences come from whole blood, collected in connection with sensitization to the hapten diphenylcyclopropenone (DPC). The receptors come from a man aged 35-49 years with alopecia areata. Some clones in this sample may be carry-over from other donors' samples.

This clonotype was detected ten times or more. This chain links TRBV20-1 with TRBJ2-3; TRBD2 is a possible D gene (5 bases). The CDR3 contains 11 residues. The V end was cut by 6 bases, the J end by 8 bases, with 12 bases between. The germline gives CDR1 DFQATT, CDR2 SNEGSKA (reference sequence). CDR3 amino acids: CSAEETSTQYF. CDR3 coding DNA: TGCAGTGCGGAGGAGACGAGTACGCAGTATTTT.

CDR3 nucleotide sequence: TGTGCCAGCAGCCCTGGGGAGGCCCAGTACTTC. Residues: CASSPGEAQYF. This chain links TRBV12-3 or TRBV12-4 with TRBJ2-5, with D possibly TRBD2 on 6 matching bases. Trimming cost V 6 bases and J 9 bases, with 11 bases left between them. The CDR3 contains 11 residues.

This clonotype was seen a handful of times. The chain carries TRBV18 and TRBJ2-7; no clear D gene. V dropped 2 bases and J dropped 0 bases, with 5 bases sitting between them. This CDR3 has 13 amino acids. Germline V CDR1 and CDR2: KGHSH, LQKENI. CDR3 region: CASSPGNSYEQYF. The CDR3 DNA follows: TGTGCCAGCTCACCAGGGAACTCCTACGAGCAGTACTTC.

This chain links TRBV24-1 with TRBJ2-3; TRBD1 agrees at 8 bases. The CDR3 covers 19 residues. The junction had 14 bases not matched to a gene; V was cut back by 0 bases and J by 4 bases. Germline V gives CDR1 KGHDR, CDR2 SFDVKD. The CDR3 DNA reads as TGTGCCACCAGTGATTTGAGGGAGGACGACAGGGGAAGCGCAGATACGCAGTATTTT. Protein sequence: CATSDLREDDRGSADTQYF.

This clonotype was seen just once. This rearrangement joins TRBV28 to TRBJ2-3; 8 nucleotides match TRBD2. The CDR3 has 17 amino acids. The germline V gene encodes CDR1 MDHEN and CDR2 SYDVKM. V gave up 4 bases and J gave up 3 bases; unmatched junction bases: 12. The CDR3 protein is CASSSLTVSGMTDTQYF. DNA of the CDR3: TGTGCCAGCAGTTCCCTCACGGTTAGCGGGATGACAGATACGCAGTATTTT.

This clonotype was counted ten times or more. The CDR3 is CASSPEGLAETQYF. Here the CDR3 DNA reads TGTGCCAGCAGCCCGGAGGGACTAGCCGAGACCCAGTACTTC. V usage is TRBV5-4 and J usage is TRBJ2-5, with 9 bases lining up with TRBD2. The germline CDR1 and CDR2 sequences are SGHNT and YYREEE (reference sequence). The length of the CDR3 is 14 residues. Trimming at V came to 4 bases and at J to 5 bases, leaving 6 bases not matched to a gene.

The gene calls are TRBV11-2 and TRBJ2-3; D might be TRBD1 or TRBD2, each matching 5 bases. The ends were cut back, 0 bases at V and 1 base at J, with 8 bases in the middle. Germline values: CDR1 SGHAT, CDR2 FQNNGV. The CDR3 totals 15 residues. CDR3 nucleotide sequence: TGTGCCAGCAGCTTAGAACCGGGACGCACAGATACGCAGTATTTT. Encoded protein: CASSLEPGRTDTQYF.

The sample holds many counts of this clonotype. The rearrangement uses TRBV29-1 and TRBJ2-3; 8 positions agree with TRBD2. V dropped 1 base and J dropped 2; count of bases not matched to a gene: 8. This CDR3 comprises 16 residues. CDR1 and CDR2 (germline): SQVTM, ANQGSEA. CDR3 amino acids: CSVEVTSGPYTDTQYF. CDR3 nucleotides: TGCAGCGTTGAAGTAACTAGCGGTCCTTACACAGATACGCAGTATTTT.

The J gene is TRBJ2-1, the V gene TRBV19; 8 bases are shared with TRBD1. The junction had 4 bases not matched to a gene; V was cut back by 7 bases and J by 2 bases. This CDR3 has 14 residues. From germline, CDR1 is LNHDA and CDR2 SQIVND (reference sequence). CDR3 sequence reads: CASKPTGAYNEQFF. The CDR3, as DNA: TGTGCCAGTAAGCCGACAGGGGCCTACAATGAGCAGTTCTTC. The whole variable domain, remainder taken from reference TRBV19 and TRBJ2-1, is DGGITQSPKYLFRKEGQNVTLSCEQNLNHDAMYWYRQDPGQGLRLIYYSQIVNDFQKGDIAEGYSVSREKKESFPLTVTSAQKNPTAFYLCASKPTGAYNEQFFGPGTRLTVL.

This clonotype appeared many times. The chain carries TRBV24-1 and TRBJ2-2, with no clear D. This CDR3 comprises 15 residues. Germline loops: CDR1 KGHDR, CDR2 SFDVKD. Trimming took 3 bases from V and 3 from J, leaving 10 bases between them. CDR3 sequence (DNA): TGTGCCACCAGTGATCGGAACAGAGACACCGGGGAGCTGTTTTTT. It yields the protein CATSDRNRDTGELFF.

V usage is TRBV7-8 and J usage is TRBJ2-4, with D tentatively TRBD1 or TRBD2 (5 bases each). The CDR3 runs to 19 residues. V was shortened by 5 bases and J by 5 bases, with 28 bases between the two germline ends. Germline-derived CDR1 and CDR2 are SGHVS and FQNEAQ. The CDR3 spells CASSPTPFGTSTGQNIQYF. CDR3 nucleotides: TGTGCCAGCAGCCCGACACCTTTCGGGACCTCGACGGGACAAAACATTCAGTACTTC.

Written as DNA, the CDR3 is TGTGCCATCAGTGAGTCGGATGCGGGAGATACGCAGTATTTT. Amino acid sequence: CAISESDAGDTQYF. V is TRBV10-3 and J is TRBJ2-3; D may be TRBD2 (5 bases). CDR1 is ENHRY and CDR2 is SYGVKD in the germline V gene. The CDR3 runs to 14 residues. Trimming shortened V by 0 bases and J by 5 bases, and 9 bases separated the two germline ends.

This clonotype has only a few counts. The rearrangement uses TRBV29-1 and TRBJ2-7, with D unresolved. The germline gives CDR1 SQVTM, CDR2 ANQGSEA. V was shortened by 1 base and J by 0 bases, with 7 bases between the two germline ends. The length of the CDR3 is 13 residues. CDR3 loop: CSVEVLSSYEQYF. CDR3 bases: TGCAGCGTTGAAGTTCTTAGCTCCTACGAGCAGTACTTC.

The table lists this clonotype with many counts. The V gene is TRBV6-2 or TRBV6-3, the J gene TRBJ1-5, with 9 bases identical to TRBD1. CDR1 MNHEY and CDR2 SVGEGT come from the germline V gene. V was clipped by 6 bases and J by 4 bases; unmatched bases: 4. This CDR3 is 14 amino acids long. The CDR3 sequence: CASRGDRGNQPQHF. For the CDR3, the DNA is TGTGCCAGCAGGGGAGACAGGGGGAATCAGCCCCAGCATTTT.

The rearrangement joins TRBV27 to TRBJ1-5; TRBD1 agrees at 7 bases. The germline V gene encodes CDR1 MNHEY and CDR2 SMNVEV (reference sequence). The CDR3 runs to 14 residues. Trimming removed 4 bases from V and 5 bases from J; junction bases left unmatched: 5. Here the CDR3 reads CASSYRGGHQPQHF. In nucleotides, the CDR3 is TGTGCCAGCAGTTACAGGGGAGGGCATCAGCCCCAGCATTTT.

This clonotype came up many times. The DNA for the CDR3 is TGTGCCAGCAGTTCCAGGGACAGGGTTCTCATTATGGGCCATCAGCCCCAGCATTTT. This translates into CASSSRDRVLIMGHQPQHF. The V and J genes are TRBV6-8 and TRBJ1-5; 9 nucleotides match TRBD1. Trimming cost V 4 bases and J 5 bases; bases outside gene matches: 18. The CDR3 runs to 19 residues. Germline-derived CDR1 and CDR2 are MNHGY and SAAAGT.

The V gene is TRBV6-5, the J gene TRBJ2-1; 9 nucleotides match TRBD2. V gave up 5 bases and J gave up 5 bases; unmatched junction bases: 10. Germline V CDR1 and CDR2: MNHEY, SVGAGI. The CDR3 sequence is 16 residues long. The CDR3 DNA reads as TGTGCCAGCAGTCCGTTAGCGGGAGATAGGGACAATGAGCAGTTCTTC. It encodes CASSPLAGDRDNEQFF.

The chain recombines TRBV29-1 with TRBJ2-7; perhaps TRBD1 as D (5 bases). Germline V CDR1 and CDR2: SQVTM, ANQGSEA. V lost 5 bases to trimming and J lost 5 bases, with 13 bases between them. The CDR3 has 12 amino acids. CDR3 loop: CSVRGQTDEQYF. The CDR3, as DNA: TGCAGCGTTAGGGGTCAGACCGACGAGCAGTACTTC.

This clonotype has just a few counts. V usage is TRBV7-2 and J usage is TRBJ2-1; D remains unclear. This CDR3 comprises 15 residues. V lost 3 bases and J lost 1, with 10 bases in between. CDR1 and CDR2 from the germline V gene are SGHTA and FQGNSA. The CDR3 region has the DNA TGTGCCAGCAGCTTGGCGGCCCGGTCCTACAATGAGCAGTTCTTC. This encodes CASSLAARSYNEQFF.

The chain carries TRBV18 and TRBJ2-3; 8 nucleotides match TRBD2. Per the germline V gene, CDR1 is KGHSH and CDR2 is LQKENI. The V gene end was trimmed by 5 bases and the J gene end by 7 bases; junction bases not matched to a gene: 8. There are 14 residues in the CDR3. The CDR3 nucleotides are TGTGCCAGCTCATCCAGCGGGAGCGCTAATACGCAGTATTTT. Encoded protein: CASSSSGSANTQYF.

The V and J genes are TRBV18 and TRBJ2-3, with no clear D. CDR3 length equals 14 residues. V was cut by 6 bases and J by 1 base, with 11 bases left in between. The germline V gene has CDR1 KGHSH and CDR2 LQKENI. Here the CDR3 reads CASSVMTRTDTQYF. The CDR3 nucleotides read TGTGCCAGCTCGGTGATGACTCGCACAGATACGCAGTATTTT.

This clonotype showed up just a few times. The chain combines TRBV5-6 with TRBJ1-5; the match to TRBD1 covers 9 bases. The CDR3 loop spans 15 amino acids. The V gene's germline CDR1 is SGHDT and CDR2 YYEEEE. Losses at the gene ends were 3 bases for V and 2 bases for J; bases not matched to a gene: 3. The CDR3 spells CASSSGTGRNQPQHF. DNA of the CDR3: TGTGCCAGCAGCTCGGGGACAGGGCGCAATCAGCCCCAGCATTTT.

In this sample, this clonotype turned up a few times. V usage is TRBV20-1 and J usage is TRBJ2-1; D not certain. The V end lost 6 bases, the J end lost 0 bases, and 12 bases lay between the germline ends. The CDR3 is 14 amino acids. Germline CDR1 and CDR2: DFQATT and SNEGSKA (reference sequence). CDR3 residues: CSAVESTSYNEQFF. In DNA, the CDR3 is TGCAGTGCGGTAGAGTCGACCTCCTACAATGAGCAGTTCTTC.

This clonotype was observed many times. The chain has TRBV7-2 and TRBJ1-5, with D hard to call. Germline V CDR1 and CDR2: SGHTA, FQGNSA. The CDR3 contains 14 residues. Trimming stripped 4 bases from V and 2 bases from J, with 9 bases between. CDR3 DNA: TGTGCCAGCAGCTCTAATCGAGGCAATCAGCCCCAGCATTTT. The encoded protein is CASSSNRGNQPQHF.

This clonotype has more than one count but fewer than ten. J is TRBJ1-5 and V is TRBV7-2; D gene unclear. Germline V gene sequence: CDR1 SGHTA, CDR2 FQGNSA. This CDR3 spans 15 amino acids. V shed 10 bases and J shed 1 base, with 17 bases lying between them. This chain's CDR3 is CATRLGLGSNQPQHF. As DNA, the CDR3 is TGTGCCACCCGCCTAGGGCTAGGGAGCAATCAGCCCCAGCATTTT.

This clonotype was recorded a few times. This chain uses TRBV7-9 with TRBJ1-1; 8 bases are shared with TRBD1. This CDR3 is 17 amino acids long. With 2 bases clipped from V and 0 bases from J, the junction kept 8 bases outside the gene matches. Germline loops: CDR1 SEHNR, CDR2 FQNEAQ (reference sequence). The CDR3 loop is CASSLRGTGPLNTEAFF. The CDR3 DNA reads as TGTGCCAGCAGCTTACGGGGGACAGGACCATTGAACACTGAAGCTTTCTTT.

V gene TRBV10-3 combines with J gene TRBJ1-5; TRBD1 aligns across 9 bases. Germline trimming cut 4 bases from V and 4 bases from J; bases unmatched to any gene: 8. The germline V gene encodes CDR1 ENHRY and CDR2 SYGVKD. The CDR3 runs 16 residues. The CDR3 DNA follows: TGTGCCATCAGTGCCGGGACAGGGATGGGGAATCAGCCCCAGCATTTT. Its protein is CAISAGTGMGNQPQHF.